Listed below are T cell receptor beta chains from one sample, sequenced in a study of human T cells and chemical hapten exposure. TCRdb analysed the RACE reads with MiXCR anew, one entry per CDR3 protein. The repertoire consists of under 40,000 distinct CDR3 sequences, with 10% to 13% occurring once and the leading ten covering roughly a quarter. This specimen was whole blood, taken in connection with sensitization to the hapten diphenylcyclopropenone (DPC). The receptors here all came from a man aged 45-60 years with alopecia areata. Some clones in this sample may be carry-over from other donors' samples. The CDR3 runs from the conserved cysteine through the conserved F or W.

j_call | v_call | cdr3_aa
TRBJ1-4 | TRBV11-2 | CASSFGQGGEKLFF
TRBJ1-5 | TRBV18 | CASSPQSGGAGNQPQHF
TRBJ2-3 | TRBV7-2 | CASSLGLPGPDTQYF
TRBJ2-4 | TRBV9 | CASSRDGGLAKNIQYF
TRBJ1-2 | TRBV4-1 | CASSQTHGQGNGYTF
TRBJ2-3 | TRBV12-3/TRBV12-4 | CASSFGVRRDTQYF
TRBJ2-1 | TRBV6-5 | CASSYEGGRNEQFF
TRBJ2-7 | TRBV12-3/TRBV12-4 | CASRSGLAPYEQYF
TRBJ1-1 | TRBV24-1 | CATSDKGPDRAPSFF
TRBJ2-7 | TRBV29-1 | CSVKDTEQYF
TRBJ2-2 | TRBV7-2 | CASSLELNTGELFF
TRBJ1-1 | TRBV15 | CATRVGQNTEAFF
TRBJ2-1 | TRBV9 | CASSAGYGGVQFF
TRBJ2-1 | TRBV7-9 | CASSYRTSGRAGYNEQFF
TRBJ1-5 | TRBV20-1 | CSARTGTHQPQHF
TRBJ2-5 | TRBV10-3 | CAISEVGQETQYF
TRBJ2-3 | TRBV20-1 | CSAIRHGQGLGGTQYF
TRBJ1-1 | TRBV4-2 | CASSQGEVLKGAFF
TRBJ1-5 | TRBV6-5 | CASSTEENQPQHF
TRBJ2-1 | TRBV7-6 | CASSLDVSGYHEQFF
TRBJ1-6 | TRBV2 | CASSVLGTADNSPLHF
TRBJ2-2 | TRBV18 | CASSFKRDGGELFF